One sample yielded the 7 T cell receptor beta chains listed below, sequenced in a study of T cell responses to AZD1222 COVID-19 vaccine. Clones were sequenced by immunoSEQ multiplex PCR, and TCRdb holds only the in-frame ones, with some missing. The table shows more than 120,000 clones, with almost 95% occurring only once. The starting material was peripheral blood, obtained 28 days after the second AZD1222 dose. These receptors originate from an adult who received the AZD1222 COVID-19 vaccine.

The V and J genes are TRBV18 and TRBJ1-1, with unresolved D. With 3 bases removed from V and 2 bases from J, the gap between germline ends came to 16 bases. Germline CDR1 and CDR2: KGHSH and LQKENI. CDR3 length equals 16 residues. The CDR3 protein is CASSPSGPRDNTEAFF. The CDR3 DNA reads TGTGCCAGCTCACCGAGCGGGCCCCGGGATAACACTGAAGCTTTCTTT.

The J gene is TRBJ1-5, the V gene TRBV4-2; D gene ambiguous. CDR1 and CDR2 (germline): LGHNA, YNFKEQ. CDR3 length equals 14 residues. Deletions cut 0 bases from V and 3 bases from J, with 6 bases between. CDR3 bases: TGTGCCAGCAGCCAAGAACAGTTCAATCAGCCCCAGCATTTT. Translating it yields CASSQEQFNQPQHF.

V usage is TRBV28 and J usage is TRBJ1-5; TRBD1 matches 10 bases. The J segment lost 7 bases and the V segment lost 5 bases, leaving 5 bases of the junction unmatched. CDR1 is MDHEN, CDR2 SYDVKM, per germline. The CDR3 runs 14 residues. The CDR3 is CASSPGTGEQPQHF. CDR3 in DNA: TGTGCCAGCAGTCCCGGGACAGGGGAACAGCCCCAGCATTTT. Based on the CDR3 plus reference TRBV28 and TRBJ1-5, the full variable domain is DVKVTQSSRYLVKRTGEKVFLECVQDMDHENMFWYRQDPGLGLRLIYFSYDVKMKEKGDIPEGYSVSREKKERFSLILESASTNQTSMYLCASSPGTGEQPQHFGDGTRLSIL.

The chain joins TRBV19 to TRBJ1-1; maybe TRBD1 (5 bases). CDR3 size: 13 residues. V lost 5 bases, J lost 7 bases, and 14 bases lay in between. Germline-derived CDR1 and CDR2 are LNHDA and SQIVND (reference sequence). DNA of the CDR3: TGTGCCAGTAGTTTGGCAGGGTCGGGTGAAGCTTTCTTT. Translating gives CASSLAGSGEAFF.

This rearrangement joins TRBV27 to TRBJ2-5, with D maybe TRBD2 (6 bases). The ends were cut back, 6 bases at V and 5 bases at J, with 22 bases in the middle. The CDR3 runs to 16 residues. Germline V gives CDR1 MNHEY, CDR2 SMNVEV (reference sequence). The CDR3 DNA sequence: TGTGCCAGCAGCTATTTAGGAGGGGTTACTTCGGAGACCCAGTACTTC. Its protein product is CASSYLGGVTSETQYF.

The table lists this clone with a few counts. The CDR3 is CASGPGLGDTEAFF. CDR3 sequence (DNA): TGTGCTAGTGGTCCCGGCCTCGGGGACACTGAAGCTTTCTTT. This sequence joins TRBV12-5 and TRBJ1-1; D remains ambiguous. Germline assignment: CDR1 LGHNT and CDR2 FRNRAP. V lost 5 bases and J lost 3, with 13 bases in between. The CDR3 length is 14 residues.

This clone was observed a single time. CDR3 amino acids: CASSPDKNTEAFF. In nucleotides, the CDR3 is TGCGCCAGCAGCCCGGACAAGAACACTGAAGCTTTCTTT. The chain carries TRBV5-1 and TRBJ1-1; D is possibly TRBD1 (5 bases). The CDR3 contains 13 residues. CDR1 SGHRS and CDR2 YFSETQ come from the germline V gene. With 4 bases removed from V and 1 base from J, the gap between germline ends came to 8 bases.